A single sample is the source of the 27 T cell receptor beta chains below, sequenced in a study of control samples from healthy donors and cancer patients. The table came from immunoSEQ multiplex PCR; TCRdb's copy has only in-frame clones and leaves some out. The sample yields some 130,000 clones, 85% to 90% seen once. The sample comprised PBMCs. These receptors were collected from a man aged 45-65 years with head and neck cancer.

Many counts were recorded for this clone. The genes are TRBV6-6 and TRBJ1-2; D call uncertain. The CDR3 has 13 residues. Germline V gene data show CDR1 as MNHNY and CDR2 as SVGAGI (reference sequence). The V end lost 6 bases, the J end lost 2 bases, and 10 bases lay between the germline ends. Here the CDR3 reads CASSSDNNYGYTF. The DNA of the CDR3 is TGTGCCAGCAGCTCCGACAACAACTATGGCTACACCTTC.

The V call is TRBV13, the J call TRBJ2-3; no clear D. The V end was cut by 2 bases, the J end by 11 bases, with 14 bases between. CDR3 length: 13 amino acids. Germline lookup yields CDR1 PRHDT and CDR2 FYEKMQ (reference sequence). For the CDR3, the DNA is TGTGCCAGCAGCTTACCCTACGAGAGTATGCAGTATTTT. This codes for CASSLPYESMQYF.

The V and J genes are TRBV11-2 and TRBJ1-1; D gene ambiguous. V was clipped by 8 bases and J by 2 bases, with 18 bases between them. Germline lookup yields CDR1 SGHAT and CDR2 FQNNGV. The CDR3 extends over 15 amino acids. The CDR3 sequence is CASHPWGGENTEAFF. The CDR3 DNA sequence: TGTGCCAGCCACCCCTGGGGTGGGGAAAACACTGAAGCTTTCTTT. Full variable domain (outside the CDR3, taken from reference TRBV11-2 and TRBJ1-1): EAGVAQSPRYKIIEKRQSVAFWCNPISGHATLYWYQQILGQGPKLLIQFQNNGVVDDSQLPKDRFSAERLKGVDSTLKIQPAKLEDSAVYLCASHPWGGENTEAFFGQGTRLTVV.

This chain links TRBV11-2 with TRBJ1-4; D unresolved. The V and J ends lost 6 bases and 2 bases respectively, with 10 bases between them. CDR1 is SGHAT, CDR2 FQNNGV, per germline. This CDR3 is 14 amino acids long. This chain's CDR3 is CASRGPLTNEKLFF. The CDR3 nucleotides read TGTGCCAGCAGAGGACCACTGACTAATGAAAAACTGTTTTTT.

The rearrangement uses TRBV3-1 (or the pseudogene TRBV3-2) and TRBJ2-2, with D uncertain. The CDR3 totals 14 residues. Germline loops: CDR1 LGHDT, CDR2 YNNKEL (reference sequence). Trimming took off 1 base at V and 3 bases at J, with 6 bases between the two ends. CDR3 in DNA: TGTGCCAGCAGCCAAGGGCAGTACACCGGGGAGCTGTTTTTT. It is translated as CASSQGQYTGELFF.

For the CDR3, the DNA is TGTGCCAGCAGCGTAAAAACCCGAGGAGTCAATGAGCAGTTCTTC. Residues: CASSVKTRGVNEQFF. V usage is TRBV5-6 and J usage is TRBJ2-1; no clear D. The CDR3 length is 15 residues. In germline, CDR1 is SGHDT, CDR2 YYEEEE. V shed 4 bases and J shed 6 bases, with 17 bases lying between them.

The chain joins TRBV7-2 to TRBJ1-2; D unresolved. This CDR3 is built from 15 residues. Looked up from germline, CDR1 is SGHTA and CDR2 is FQGNSA. The V and J ends lost 5 bases and 3 bases respectively, with 16 bases between them. CDR3 DNA sequence: TGTGCCAGCAGCCCCTCAGTGTTAATGGACTATGGCTACACCTTC. Translated, it gives CASSPSVLMDYGYTF.

V and J are TRBV11-2 and TRBJ1-5, with D uncertain. The V gene's germline CDR1 is SGHAT and CDR2 FQNNGV. The V and J ends lost 1 base and 7 bases respectively, with 11 bases between them. The CDR3 has 14 amino acids. CDR3 DNA sequence: TGTGCCAGCAGCTTAGGGTTTTCGGAGCAGCCCCAGCATTTT. Amino acid sequence: CASSLGFSEQPQHF.

The chain couples TRBV30 to TRBJ2-2; D unclear. The CDR3 totals 13 residues. The germline V and J ends were trimmed by 0 bases and 7 bases, with 9 bases remaining between them. Per germline, CDR1 GTSNPN and CDR2 SVGIG (reference sequence). In nucleotides, the CDR3 is TGTGCCTGGAGTGTACTGCTGTTCGGGGAGCTGTTTTTT. This translates into CAWSVLLFGELFF.

The V and J genes are TRBV6-1 and TRBJ2-7; either TRBD1 or TRBD2 may fit D (6 bases each). This CDR3 is built from 15 residues. In germline, CDR1 is MNHNS, CDR2 SASEGT. Trimming cost V 2 bases and J 0 bases, with 11 bases left between them. CDR3 nucleotide sequence: TGTGCCAGCAGTGAAAGGGGGGACCACTCCTACGAGCAGTACTTC. Translating it yields CASSERGDHSYEQYF.

In this sample, this clone turned up a few times. The CDR3 protein is CASSLFSPDDEQYF. The CDR3 DNA is TGCGCCAGCAGCTTGTTCTCCCCCGATGACGAGCAGTACTTC. This sequence joins TRBV5-1 and TRBJ2-7; D gene uncertain. In germline, CDR1 is SGHRS, CDR2 YFSETQ. CDR3 length: 14 amino acids. Deletions cut 1 base from V and 5 bases from J, with 13 bases between.

J is TRBJ2-1 and V is TRBV28; the D gene is possibly TRBD2 (6 bases). CDR1 is MDHEN, CDR2 SYDVKM, per germline. V gave up 4 bases and J gave up 4 bases, with 17 bases separating them. The CDR3 is 16 amino acids. The CDR3 here is CASSSYRRERYNEQFF. In DNA, the CDR3 is TGTGCCAGCAGTTCCTATCGCCGGGAGAGGTACAATGAGCAGTTCTTC.

The chain joins TRBV29-1 to TRBJ1-2; tentatively, D is TRBD1 (6 bases). V lost 5 bases and J 4 bases, leaving 14 bases between the germline ends. CDR1 is SQVTM, CDR2 ANQGSEA, per germline. This CDR3 has 13 amino acids. The CDR3 sequence: CSVPRTEIYGYTF. The CDR3 nucleotides read TGCAGCGTTCCTCGGACAGAAATCTATGGCTACACCTTC.

This clone was detected a few times. This chain joins TRBV19 and TRBJ1-5, with D maybe TRBD1 (5 bases). V lost 10 bases and J lost 2, with 18 bases in between. This CDR3 contains 15 residues. CDR1 is LNHDA, CDR2 SQIVND, per germline (reference sequence). The CDR3 bases are TGTGCCACTAAGCAGGCCCAGGGAGGCAATCAGCCCCAGCATTTT. It yields the protein CATKQAQGGNQPQHF.

The V and J genes are TRBV27 and TRBJ1-1; TRBD1 might be the D (5 bases). Germline V gene lookup returns CDR1 MNHEY and CDR2 SMNVEV (reference sequence). Trimming took 8 bases from V and 7 from J, leaving 17 bases between them. The CDR3 is 13 residues long. CDR3 bases: TGTGCCAGCGAGCCCTTGATGGGGGGTGAAGCTTTCTTT. This sequence encodes CASEPLMGGEAFF.

The V and J genes are TRBV24-1 and TRBJ2-7; D is unclear. The CDR3 sequence is 13 residues long. The germline CDR1 and CDR2 sequences are KGHDR and SFDVKD. With 0 bases removed from V and 10 bases from J, the gap between germline ends came to 12 bases. In DNA form, the CDR3 reads TGTGCCACCAGTGATTTGTCCAAAGGTAACCAGTACTTC. Its protein is CATSDLSKGNQYF.

This sequence joins TRBV6-1 and TRBJ1-6; D is perhaps TRBD1 (5 bases). Germline CDR1 and CDR2: MNHNS and SASEGT. V dropped 0 bases and J dropped 11 bases, with 17 bases sitting between them. The CDR3 extends over 16 amino acids. Here the CDR3 DNA reads TGTGCCAGCAGTGAAGCGGGGTCCAGGGACGGGCCACCCCTCCACTTT. Its protein is CASSEAGSRDGPPLHF.

The V call is TRBV5-4, the J call TRBJ2-1; TRBD2 aligns across 10 bases. The CDR3 consists of 16 residues. Germline V gene data show CDR1 as SGHNT and CDR2 as YYREEE (reference sequence). Trimming took 0 bases from V and 10 from J; bases not matched to a gene: 10. This CDR3 is CASSLAGLAGVSEQFF. CDR3 coding DNA: TGTGCCAGCAGCTTGGCCGGTCTAGCGGGAGTAAGCGAGCAGTTCTTC.

V and J are TRBV5-1 and TRBJ2-3; D perhaps matches TRBD2 (6 bases). V was pared by 4 bases and J by 0 bases, with 9 bases between. This CDR3 is 14 amino acids long. Germline assignment: CDR1 SGHRS and CDR2 YFSETQ. CDR3 in DNA: TGCGCCAGCAGCCCGGGGGAGAGCACAGATACGCAGTATTTT. This gives the protein CASSPGESTDTQYF.

This sequence joins TRBV6-5 and TRBJ1-3; possible D gene TRBD1, 6 bases. V dropped 7 bases and J dropped 2 bases, with 15 bases sitting between them. The CDR3 covers 15 residues. CDR1 and CDR2 from the germline V gene are MNHEY and SVGAGI. The CDR3 region is CASTPRGLAGNTIYF. The CDR3 bases are TGTGCCAGCACACCCCGGGGGCTAGCTGGAAACACCATATATTTT.

This clone was detected only a few times. This chain links TRBV6-5 with TRBJ2-3, with 8 bases that match TRBD1. CDR3 length: 14 residues. Germline V gives CDR1 MNHEY, CDR2 SVGAGI. V lost 6 bases to trimming and J lost 5 bases; unmatched junction nucleotides: 7. The CDR3 sequence: CASSRTGLRDTQYF. CDR3 bases: TGTGCCAGCAGCAGGACAGGGTTGAGAGATACGCAGTATTTT.

The chain employs TRBV27 and TRBJ1-2; D remains ambiguous. Germline V lookup: CDR1 MNHEY, CDR2 SMNVEV (reference sequence). The CDR3 has 14 residues. Trimming took 5 bases from V and 3 from J, leaving 13 bases between them. CDR3 nucleotides: TGTGCCAGCAGTCCATACCGACAATACTATGGCTACACCTTC. Translated, it gives CASSPYRQYYGYTF.

J is TRBJ2-7 and V is TRBV5-4; TRBD2 matches at 7 bases. The CDR3 has 15 residues. From germline, CDR1 is SGHNT and CDR2 YYREEE (reference sequence). V lost 0 bases and J lost 0; bases outside the gene matches: 3. The DNA for the CDR3 is TGTGCCAGCAGCTTGGAAACTAGCGCCTCCTACGAGCAGTACTTC. Protein: CASSLETSASYEQYF.

This chain connects TRBV15 to TRBJ2-7, with D hard to call. CDR1 is LNHNV and CDR2 is YYDKDF in the germline V gene (reference sequence). Trimming removed 0 bases from V and 4 bases from J, with 19 bases in between. CDR3 size: 17 residues. CDR3 DNA sequence: TGTGCCACCAGCAGAGATTATACCCCGGGCCTAGGTTACGAGCAGTACTTC. It codes for CATSRDYTPGLGYEQYF. Complete variable domain (other parts from reference TRBV15 and TRBJ2-7): DAMVIQNPRYQVTQFGKPVTLSCSQTLNHNVMYWYQQKSSQAPKLLFHYYDKDFNNEADTPDNFQSRRPNTSFCFLDIRSPGLGDTAMYLCATSRDYTPGLGYEQYFGPGTRLTVT.

V and J are TRBV11-3 and TRBJ2-3; 9 positions agree with TRBD1. V shed 5 bases, J shed 4 bases, and the junction held 10 bases outside the gene matches. Germline values: CDR1 SGHNT, CDR2 YENEEA. The CDR3 loop spans 16 amino acids. CDR3 coding DNA: TGTGCCAGCAGCGGTCGGGGACAGGGTAGCCCAGATACGCAGTATTTT. It encodes CASSGRGQGSPDTQYF.

There are many counts of this clone. The chain has TRBV10-3 and TRBJ2-2, with D unclear. The length of the CDR3 is 15 residues. The ends were cut back, 8 bases at V and 0 bases at J, with 13 bases in the middle. The V gene's germline CDR1 is ENHRY and CDR2 SYGVKD. The CDR3 nucleotides are TGTGCCATCCAAACTACAGATTCGAACACCGGGGAGCTGTTTTTT. Amino acid sequence: CAIQTTDSNTGELFF.

V and J are TRBV27 and TRBJ1-1, with TRBD1 identical over 7 bases. V was pared by 8 bases and J by 3 bases, with 6 bases of the junction left unmatched. This CDR3 spans 13 amino acids. Looked up from germline, CDR1 is MNHEY and CDR2 is SMNVEV (reference sequence). The CDR3 spells CASVDREYTEAFF. The CDR3 bases are TGTGCCAGCGTCGACAGGGAATACACTGAAGCTTTCTTT.